What follows describes a single TCR beta chain. Authors' methods: Amplifying reference gene primers gave estimates of nucleated cell counts. Profiling relied on immunoSEQ multiplex PCR, and the TCRdb table lists in-frame clones only, not all of them. That table is the source of V, J and clone size, and D and trimming were worked out from the DNA. The sample has around 200,000 clones; 86% are singletons. These data are taken from a study of blood T cell repertoires in COVID-19. The overall study: Sites across the United States, Italy and Spain contributed samples from acute and convalescent COVID-19. T cells, B-cell-depleted T cells, or PBMCs provided the cDNA or gDNA that served as material.

Trimming took 0 bases from V and 5 from J, leaving 11 bases between them. The CDR3 spans 14 residues. Germline V lookup: CDR1 SGHRS, CDR2 YFSETQ. The TCR originated in a man in his sixties or seventies with active or convalescent COVID-19. Sample: peripheral blood. The V call is TRBV5-1, the J call TRBJ1-2; D gene unclear. CDR3: CASSLGTGKYGYTF. CDR3 in DNA: TGCGCCAGCAGCTTGGGTACCGGGAAATATGGCTACACCTTC. The full variable domain, in which reference TRBV5-1 and TRBJ1-2 provide the parts outside the CDR3, is KAGVTQTPRYLIKTRGQQVTLSCSPISGHRSVSWYQQTPGQGLQFLFEYFSETQRNKGNFPGRFSGRQFSNSRSEMNVSTLELGDSALYLCASSLGTGKYGYTFGSGTRLTVV.